Presented here are 17 T cell receptor beta chains from one specimen sequenced in a study of blood T cell repertoires in COVID-19. Assay used: immunoSEQ multiplex PCR; TCRdb lists only in-frame clones, some missing. The sample comprises roughly 250,000 clones, approximately 90% of which are singletons, and approximately 7.9% rests with the top ten. The source material was peripheral blood. The source is a man in his sixties who had recovered from COVID-19.

The chain is built from TRBV11-2 and TRBJ1-5; D is uncertain. V lost 5 bases and J lost 0, with 11 bases in between. Per germline, CDR1 SGHAT and CDR2 FQNNGV. CDR3 size: 15 residues. The CDR3 sequence is CASSASQRSNQPQHF. The CDR3, as DNA: TGTGCCAGCAGCGCCTCGCAGCGTAGCAATCAGCCCCAGCATTTT.

The chain recombines TRBV4-1 with TRBJ2-7; 8 bases fit TRBD1. The J segment lost 7 bases and the V segment lost 2 bases, leaving 13 bases of the junction unmatched. Germline V gene sequence: CDR1 MGHRA, CDR2 YSYEKL. The CDR3 extends over 16 amino acids. The CDR3 coding sequence is TGCGCCAGCAGCCAATACGGGACAGGCGTTCTTAGGGAGCAGTACTTC. Its translation is CASSQYGTGVLREQYF.

This clone was detected a few times. The rearrangement uses TRBV5-4 and TRBJ1-6; 10 bases align to TRBD1. The trim removed 3 bases at V and 9 bases at J, leaving 6 bases unmatched. This CDR3 is 15 amino acids long. Germline CDR1 reads SGHNT; CDR2 reads YYREEE (reference sequence). The CDR3 region has the DNA TGTGCCAGCAGCTCTCCGGGACAGGGGTTTTCACCCCTCCACTTT. This translates into CASSSPGQGFSPLHF.

CDR3 protein: CASQTSGGLYEQYV. CDR3 DNA sequence: TGTGCCAGCCAGACTAGCGGGGGACTGTACGAGCAGTACGTC. The rearrangement links TRBV6-5 to TRBJ2-7, with TRBD2 matching over 12 bases. V lost 8 bases, J lost 4 bases, and 6 bases stayed unmatched. CDR1 and CDR2 (germline): MNHEY, SVGAGI. The CDR3 is 14 residues long.

This clone came up a few times. The chain is built from TRBV6-5 and TRBJ2-3; D may be TRBD2 (5 bases). The CDR3 sequence is 15 residues long. V lost 8 bases, J lost 4 bases, and 19 bases lay in between. Germline CDR1 MNHEY, CDR2 SVGAGI. The CDR3 protein is CASSPRGYVPDTQYF. CDR3 in DNA: TGTGCCAGCTCACCCAGAGGGTATGTGCCAGATACGCAGTATTTT.

The chain couples TRBV7-2 to TRBJ1-3; D is perhaps TRBD1 (6 bases). The CDR3 extends over 18 amino acids. V lost 3 bases, J lost 0 bases, and 18 bases lay in between. The germline CDR1 and CDR2 sequences are SGHTA and FQGNSA. The CDR3 nucleotides read TGTGCCAGCAGCTTTCGTCCCCGGGGGGCAAACTCTGGAAACACCATATATTTT. This gives the protein CASSFRPRGANSGNTIYF. Full variable domain (missing parts from reference TRBV7-2 and TRBJ1-3): GAGVSQSPSNKVTEKGKDVELRCDPISGHTALYWYRQSLGQGLEFLIYFQGNSAPDKSGLPSDRFSAERTGGSVSTLTIQRTQQEDSAVYLCASSFRPRGANSGNTIYFGEGSWLTVV.

The J gene is TRBJ2-7, the V gene TRBV5-1; 7 bases line up with TRBD1. Trimming removed 2 bases from V and 5 bases from J; junction bases left unmatched: 4. Germline CDR1 and CDR2: SGHRS and YFSETQ. This CDR3 has 13 residues. CDR3: CASSFPQGNEQYF. In DNA, the CDR3 is TGCGCCAGCAGCTTCCCACAGGGGAACGAGCAGTACTTC.

The chain uses TRBV6-5 and TRBJ1-6; the match to TRBD1 covers 8 bases. Trimming at V came to 4 bases and at J to 7 bases, leaving 6 bases not matched to a gene. Germline V gene lookup returns CDR1 MNHEY and CDR2 SVGAGI. The CDR3 spans 15 residues. CDR3 loop: CASSSNQGANSPLHF. CDR3 nucleotide sequence: TGTGCCAGCAGTTCAAACCAGGGGGCGAATTCACCCCTCCACTTT.

The gene calls are TRBV2 and TRBJ2-2; the D is unclear. The V end lost 11 bases, the J end lost 4 bases, and 14 bases lay between the germline ends. Germline V gene sequence: CDR1 SNHLY, CDR2 FYNNEI. CDR3 length equals 13 residues. The CDR3 is CASERQLTGELFF. DNA for the CDR3: TGTGCCTCAGAGCGTCAGCTCACCGGGGAGCTGTTTTTT.

The chain joins TRBV2 to TRBJ2-2; D may be TRBD2 (5 bases). Germline V gene lookup returns CDR1 SNHLY and CDR2 FYNNEI. The CDR3 extends over 13 amino acids. This chain's CDR3 is CVTSRENTGELFF. For the CDR3, the DNA is TGTGTTACAAGCCGGGAAAACACCGGGGAGCTGTTTTTT.

This rearrangement joins TRBV30 to TRBJ1-2, with D unclear. V was cut by 0 bases and J by 0 bases, with 8 bases left in between. CDR1 is GTSNPN, CDR2 SVGIG, per germline (reference sequence). This CDR3 is built from 14 residues. This CDR3 is CAWSVRGSNYGYTF. The CDR3 DNA is TGTGCCTGGAGTGTCCGGGGTTCTAACTATGGCTACACCTTC.

The rearrangement uses TRBV7-2 and TRBJ1-3; D not resolved. The CDR3 is 15 residues long. Trimming left V 2 bases short and J 3 bases short, with 11 bases between. The germline CDR1 and CDR2 sequences are SGHTA and FQGNSA. The CDR3 here is CASSLWGARGNTIYF. The DNA for the CDR3 is TGTGCCAGCAGCTTATGGGGAGCCCGTGGAAACACCATATATTTT.

Only a few counts were recorded for this clone. J is TRBJ2-7 and V is TRBV5-1; 8 nucleotides align to TRBD1. The CDR3 is 14 residues long. V gave up 5 bases and J gave up 2 bases; unmatched junction bases: 6. Per the germline V gene, CDR1 is SGHRS and CDR2 is YFSETQ. The CDR3 loop is CASRPGTGAYEQYF. The CDR3 region has the DNA TGCGCCAGCAGACCTGGGACAGGAGCCTACGAGCAGTACTTC. Complete variable domain (other parts from reference TRBV5-1 and TRBJ2-7): KAGVTQTPRYLIKTRGQQVTLSCSPISGHRSVSWYQQTPGQGLQFLFEYFSETQRNKGNFPGRFSGRQFSNSRSEMNVSTLELGDSALYLCASRPGTGAYEQYFGPGTRLTVT.

This chain connects TRBV6-5 to TRBJ2-6; 7 positions agree with TRBD1. The ends lost 0 bases at V and 2 bases at J; junction bases unmatched: 1. The CDR3 has 16 amino acids. Germline CDR1 and CDR2: MNHEY and SVGAGI. CDR3 DNA sequence: TGTGCCAGCAGTTACTCGAGGGGGCCTGGGGCCAACGTCCTGACTTTC. Protein sequence: CASSYSRGPGANVLTF.

V usage is TRBV3-1 (or the pseudogene TRBV3-2) and J usage is TRBJ2-2, with TRBD1 as a possible D gene (7 bases). Germline V lookup: CDR1 LGHDT, CDR2 YNNKEL (reference sequence). The ends were cut back, 5 bases at V and 1 base at J, with 17 bases in the middle. The CDR3 length is 17 residues. The CDR3 loop reads CASSYLADRRNTGELFF. CDR3 nucleotides: TGTGCCAGCAGCTACTTAGCGGACAGGCGGAACACCGGGGAGCTGTTTTTT.

The chain employs TRBV19 and TRBJ2-3; D might be TRBD2 (6 bases). Germline CDR1 and CDR2: LNHDA and SQIVND (reference sequence). The CDR3 sequence is 11 residues long. V was trimmed by 7 bases and J by 7 bases, leaving 9 bases between them. The CDR3 is CASTREHTQYF. The CDR3 DNA reads as TGTGCCAGTACTCGGGAGCATACGCAGTATTTT.

This clone was observed a single time. The chain has TRBV21-1 and TRBJ1-1; TRBD1, the D gene given by the table, was not confirmed from the DNA. TRBV21-1 is a pseudogene segment. The CDR3 runs 13 residues. Here the CDR3 reads CASSKAGGLEAFF. In nucleotides, the CDR3 is TGTGCCAGCAGCAAAGCAGGGGGCCTTGAAGCTTTCTTT.